The rows below give T cell receptor beta chains drawn from one sample of a study of vaccination and CD4 T cells after COVID-19. TCRdb used MiXCR to reprocess the PCR reads, holding one entry per CDR3 protein. This sample has 4,000 or so distinct CDR3 sequences, with 20% found just once. These receptors lack a known antigen. The sample consisted of CD4+ T cells from blood, cultured in vitro. The receptor source for this set is a human donor who had recovered from COVID-19. The CDR3 runs from the conserved cysteine through the conserved F or W. Each record gives: J gene, V gene, D gene, clone size, CDR3 DNA, CDR3 protein. The D gene is left open where the match is weak. Clone size, where shown, is once, few, many, or a class for clones that have expanded.

J: TRBJ2-1
V: TRBV6-1
D: -
size: -
DNA: TGTGCCAGTTTTCGCGGGGGCCTCTACAATGAGCAGTTCTTC
CDR3: CASFRGGLYNEQFF

J: TRBJ2-3
V: TRBV29-1
D: -
size: -
DNA: TGCAGCGTTGAAGACCCCGGGGCAGATACGCAGTATTTT
CDR3: CSVEDPGADTQYF

J: TRBJ2-5
V: TRBV11-2
D: TRBD2
size: large
DNA: TGTGCCAGCAGCCCAGGGGGGACTAGCGTTGAGACCCAGTACTTC
CDR3: CASSPGGTSVETQYF

J: TRBJ1-2
V: TRBV12-3/TRBV12-4
D: -
size: few
DNA: TGTGCCAGCAGTTTCCAGGGACGTCGGGGCTACACCTTC
CDR3: CASSFQGRRGYTF

J: TRBJ1-2
V: TRBV6-1
D: -
size: -
DNA: TGTGCCAGCAGTCCCGTAGACAGAAACTATGGCTACACCTTC
CDR3: CASSPVDRNYGYTF

J: TRBJ1-1
V: TRBV14
D: -
size: -
DNA: TGTGCCAGCAGCGGCCGGGGGACTGAAGCTTTCTTT
CDR3: CASSGRGTEAFF

J: TRBJ1-2
V: TRBV10-3
D: TRBD1
size: -
DNA: TGTGCCATCAGCGAACCGGGACAGGACCGGTCCAACTATGGCTACACCTTC
CDR3: CAISEPGQDRSNYGYTF

J: TRBJ2-1
V: TRBV5-1
D: TRBD2
size: -
DNA: TGCGCCAGCAGCTTGGTCGCGGGGGTGGGCAATGAGCAGTTCTTC
CDR3: CASSLVAGVGNEQFF

J: TRBJ1-1
V: TRBV6-5
D: -
size: few
DNA: TGTGCCAGCAGTTTCGCAGGCACTGAAGCTTTCTTT
CDR3: CASSFAGTEAFF

J: TRBJ1-2
V: TRBV14
D: -
size: -
DNA: TGTGCCAGCAGCCTAAGGGACTCTGGCTACACCTTC
CDR3: CASSLRDSGYTF

J: TRBJ2-3
V: TRBV20-1
D: TRBD2
size: medium-sized
DNA: TGCAGTGCTTTGACTAGCGGACTTGCAGATACGCAGTATTTT
CDR3: CSALTSGLADTQYF

J: TRBJ2-3
V: TRBV7-3
D: -
size: few
DNA: TGTGCCAGCAGCCTCGGGGACACTCACACAGATACGCAGTATTTT
CDR3: CASSLGDTHTDTQYF

J: TRBJ2-7
V: TRBV6-1
D: -
size: -
DNA: TGTGCCAGCCGGAAGAGGGGCCTCGACTACGAGCAGTACTTC
CDR3: CASRKRGLDYEQYF

J: TRBJ1-2
V: TRBV12-3/TRBV12-4
D: TRBD1
size: -
DNA: TGTGCCAGCAGTGAACAGGGGGCCGCTGGCTACACCTTC
CDR3: CASSEQGAAGYTF

J: TRBJ2-5
V: TRBV30
D: TRBD2
size: -
DNA: TGTGCCTGGAGTCGGGGTAGCGGGGGGCAAGAGACCCAGTACTTC
CDR3: CAWSRGSGGQETQYF

J: TRBJ2-2
V: TRBV27
D: TRBD1
size: -
DNA: TGTGCCAGCACCCCCGACAGGGGACTCTTAAGGAACACCGGGGAGCTGTTTTTT
CDR3: CASTPDRGLLRNTGELFF

J: TRBJ2-5
V: TRBV6-1
D: TRBD2
size: medium-sized
DNA: TGTGCCAGCAGCCTTCTAGCGGGAGTCTCAGGGAAGACCCAGTACTTC
CDR3: CASSLLAGVSGKTQYF

J: TRBJ1-3
V: TRBV12-3/TRBV12-4
D: TRBD1
size: -
DNA: TGTGCCAGCAGCCAGGGGGGTTCGGGAAACACCATATATTTT
CDR3: CASSQGGSGNTIYF

J: TRBJ2-7
V: TRBV9
D: -
size: -
DNA: TGTGCCAGCAGCCCCCGGCAGGAGGTTGGGTCCTACGAGCAGTACTTC
CDR3: CASSPRQEVGSYEQYF

J: TRBJ1-1
V: TRBV20-1
D: -
size: large
DNA: TGCAGTGCTCAAGTGAACACTGAAGCTTTCTTT
CDR3: CSAQVNTEAFF

J: TRBJ2-5
V: TRBV18
D: -
size: medium-sized
DNA: TGTGCCAGCTCACCAACAGGATTGCAAGAGACCCAGTACTTC
CDR3: CASSPTGLQETQYF

J: TRBJ2-5
V: TRBV7-3
D: TRBD2
size: once
DNA: TGTGCCAGCAGTAGGACTAGCGGGGGCCAAGAGACCCAGTACTTC
CDR3: CASSRTSGGQETQYF

J: TRBJ2-7
V: TRBV12-3/TRBV12-4
D: -
size: few
DNA: TGTGCCAGCAGCCCCGGGGCCACCTACGAGCAGTACTTC
CDR3: CASSPGATYEQYF

J: TRBJ1-2
V: TRBV20-1
D: -
size: -
DNA: TGCAGTGCTCCGGACAGCAACTATGCTGGCTACACCTTC
CDR3: CSAPDSNYAGYTF

J: TRBJ2-5
V: TRBV6-5
D: TRBD2
size: -
DNA: TGTGCCAGCAGTTACTCTACACCTCGGACTAGCGGGGGCCATCAAGAGACCCAGTACTTC
CDR3: CASSYSTPRTSGGHQETQYF

J: TRBJ2-5
V: TRBV5-1
D: TRBD2
size: few
DNA: TGCGCCAGCAGCTTGGCACTAGCGGGGTTTGGAGAGACCCAGTACTTC
CDR3: CASSLALAGFGETQYF

J: TRBJ2-7
V: TRBV12-3/TRBV12-4
D: -
size: few
DNA: TGTGCCAGCAGTTTAGCGACCGCCCGAGCCGAGCAGTACTTC
CDR3: CASSLATARAEQYF

J: TRBJ2-2
V: TRBV7-9
D: TRBD2
size: -
DNA: TGTGCCAGCAGCTTAGGTGCGGGGGGGAACACCGGGGAGCTGTTTTTT
CDR3: CASSLGAGGNTGELFF

J: TRBJ2-6
V: TRBV6-1
D: TRBD2
size: -
DNA: TGTGCCAGCAGTGACGGGGGGAGGAAGGCCAACGTCCTGACTTTC
CDR3: CASSDGGRKANVLTF

J: TRBJ1-2
V: TRBV12-3/TRBV12-4
D: TRBD1
size: -
DNA: TGTGCCAGCAGATATAAACAGGGGAACTATGGCTACACCTTC
CDR3: CASRYKQGNYGYTF

J: TRBJ1-1
V: TRBV7-8
D: -
size: few
DNA: TGTGCCAGCAGCTTAGTTCTCCAGGGAGGCACTGAAGCTTTCTTT
CDR3: CASSLVLQGGTEAFF